The next 32 T cell receptor beta chains were all read from a single sample in a study of blood T cell repertoires in COVID-19. Using immunoSEQ multiplex PCR, the repertoire was profiled, and TCRdb retains in-frame clones only, with some absent. The table records 100,000 to 110,000 clones, about 91% of them present only once. What was sequenced was peripheral blood. Receptor source: a human donor in a cohort sampled during active COVID-19.

J is TRBJ2-5 and V is TRBV5-1, with D perhaps matching TRBD1 (6 bases). The CDR3 contains 14 residues. Germline CDR1 and CDR2: SGHRS and YFSETQ. Trimming stripped 4 bases from V and 2 bases from J, with 12 bases between. DNA for the CDR3: TGCGCCAGCAGCACCGGGACACCACAAGAGACCCAGTACTTC. Translation gives CASSTGTPQETQYF.

The chain is built from TRBV6-5 and TRBJ2-1; possibly TRBD2 for D (7 bases). With 8 bases removed from V and 2 bases from J, the gap between germline ends came to 16 bases. Germline CDR1 reads MNHEY; CDR2 reads SVGAGI. The CDR3 runs to 15 residues. As DNA, the CDR3 is TGTGCCAGCGCCACTACGGGGGGCGCCTACAATGAGCAGTTCTTC. Its protein is CASATTGGAYNEQFF.

V and J are TRBV14 and TRBJ2-2; D gene uncertain. Trimming removed 0 bases at V and 4 bases at J, with 9 bases between. The CDR3 is 15 amino acids. CDR1 SGHDN and CDR2 FVKESK come from the germline V gene. CDR3 DNA sequence: TGTGCCAGCAGCCAAGATTACAGATTCACCGGGGAGCTGTTTTTT. Its protein is CASSQDYRFTGELFF.

The chain combines TRBV19 with TRBJ1-4; D might be TRBD1 (5 bases). This CDR3 has 15 residues. Germline loops: CDR1 LNHDA, CDR2 SQIVND (reference sequence). The V gene lost 6 bases and the J gene lost 2 bases, with 13 bases spanning the gap. The CDR3 bases are TGTGCCAGTAGCCAGGGCCTCAGGACTAATGAAAAACTGTTTTTT. Protein sequence: CASSQGLRTNEKLFF.

In the case of this clone: One junction end does not reproduce the germline sequence, and a read error may be involved. V and J are TRBV20-1 and TRBJ2-5; D uncertain. This CDR3 region has 11 residues. Germline V gene lookup returns CDR1 DFQATT and CDR2 SNEGSKA (reference sequence). The CDR3 sequence is CSAVQQETQYF. The CDR3 DNA reads TGCAGTGCCGTACAACAAGAAACCCAGTACTTC.

This sequence joins TRBV28 and TRBJ1-5; no firm D call. Germline values: CDR1 MDHEN, CDR2 SYDVKM. Trimming left V 5 bases short and J 3 bases short, with 11 bases between. CDR3 length equals 14 residues. In nucleotides, the CDR3 is TGTGCCAGCAGTCCGGGAGGTGACAATCAGCCCCAGCATTTT. It codes for CASSPGGDNQPQHF.

The V and J genes are TRBV5-1 and TRBJ2-3, with 7 bases lining up with TRBD2. After removal of 4 bases from V and 7 bases from J, the junction contained 15 bases not matched to a gene. Germline CDR1 is SGHRS and CDR2 is YFSETQ. The CDR3 has 16 amino acids. CDR3 loop: CASSGGRGGPENTQYF. The CDR3 region has the DNA TGCGCCAGCAGCGGTGGTAGGGGAGGGCCCGAAAATACGCAGTATTTT.

The rearrangement joins TRBV11-2 to TRBJ1-3; 7 nucleotides match TRBD1. This CDR3 is built from 16 residues. CDR1 is SGHAT and CDR2 is FQNNGV in the germline V gene. V shed 4 bases and J 6 bases; nucleotides not matched to a gene: 12. The CDR3 nucleotides are TGTGCCAGCAGCTCGCGTAGGGGGACAGAGGAAAACACCATATATTTT. It is translated as CASSSRRGTEENTIYF.

The gene calls are TRBV27 and TRBJ1-6; 10 nucleotides match TRBD1. Per the germline V gene, CDR1 is MNHEY and CDR2 is SMNVEV (reference sequence). The CDR3 runs to 16 residues. V gave up 6 bases and J gave up 9 bases; unmatched junction bases: 11. This chain's CDR3 is CASSRPGQGTGSPLHF. The DNA for the CDR3 is TGTGCCAGCAGCAGACCGGGACAGGGGACAGGTTCACCCCTCCACTTT.

J is TRBJ2-1 and V is TRBV4-2, with 7 bases that match TRBD2. In germline, CDR1 is LGHNA, CDR2 YNFKEQ. V was pared by 5 bases and J by 5 bases, with 9 bases of the junction left unmatched. The CDR3 totals 15 residues. CDR3 sequence: CASSTNILANNEQFF. DNA of the CDR3: TGTGCCAGCAGCACCAACATACTAGCGAACAATGAGCAGTTCTTC.

The chain carries TRBV11-2 and TRBJ2-3; no reliable D call. This CDR3 is built from 12 residues. Germline-derived CDR1 and CDR2 are SGHAT and FQNNGV. V gave up 4 bases and J gave up 2 bases, with 4 bases separating them. The DNA for the CDR3 is TGTGCCAGCAGCTCGTTCACAGATACGCAGTATTTT. It specifies CASSSFTDTQYF. The variable domain in full, with the rest retrieved from reference TRBV11-2 and TRBJ2-3, is EAGVAQSPRYKIIEKRQSVAFWCNPISGHATLYWYQQILGQGPKLLIQFQNNGVVDDSQLPKDRFSAERLKGVDSTLKIQPAKLEDSAVYLCASSSFTDTQYFGPGTRLTVL.

The chain joins TRBV9 to TRBJ1-5, with TRBD1 as a possible D gene (6 bases). The germline CDR1 and CDR2 sequences are SGDLS and YYNGEE. The CDR3 consists of 15 residues. V lost 3 bases, J lost 8 bases, and 18 bases lay in between. CDR3 in amino acids: CASSAGDTRREPQHF. The DNA for the CDR3 is TGTGCCAGCAGCGCTGGGGACACCCGTAGGGAGCCCCAGCATTTT.

The sample holds one count of this clone. The rearrangement joins TRBV4-3 to TRBJ1-2; 10 bases fit TRBD1. This CDR3 region has 16 residues. Germline V gene lookup returns CDR1 LGHNA and CDR2 YSLEER. The V and J ends lost 1 base and 6 bases, in that order; junction bases with no gene match: 8. CDR3 sequence (DNA): TGCGCCAGCAGCCAAGGACAGGGGGCCGACTATAATGGCTACACCTTC. Its protein is CASSQGQGADYNGYTF.

This clone was counted once. The V call is TRBV7-2, the J call TRBJ2-7, with 9 bases identical to TRBD2. J lost 4 bases, V lost 5 bases, and 15 bases had no gene match. Germline CDR1 reads SGHTA; CDR2 reads FQGNSA. CDR3 length: 17 amino acids. CDR3 sequence (DNA): TGTGCCAGCAGCAGACCTCCGGCGGGACTAGCAGTTTACGAGCAGTACTTC. Amino acids: CASSRPPAGLAVYEQYF.

The rearrangement uses TRBV28 and TRBJ2-3; 7 bases fit TRBD1. This CDR3 is 19 amino acids long. V shed 3 bases and J 3 bases; nucleotides not matched to a gene: 18. The germline CDR1 and CDR2 sequences are MDHEN and SYDVKM. CDR3 DNA: TGTGCCAGCAGTTTGGGTTTCCCACACAGGGGTGGCAGGACAGATACGCAGTATTTT. Translation: CASSLGFPHRGGRTDTQYF.

The V gene is TRBV9, the J gene TRBJ2-1, with TRBD1 matching 9 bases. Germline values: CDR1 SGDLS, CDR2 YYNGEE. This CDR3 has 13 amino acids. V was pared by 4 bases and J by 7 bases, with 3 bases of the junction left unmatched. The CDR3 region is CASSPTGGNEQFF. As DNA, the CDR3 is TGTGCCAGCAGCCCGACAGGGGGTAATGAGCAGTTCTTC.

The CDR3 reads CASSADNEQFF. DNA for the CDR3: TGTGCCAGCAGTGCGGACAATGAGCAGTTCTTC. The rearrangement links TRBV2 to TRBJ2-1; D call uncertain. The germline V gene has CDR1 SNHLY and CDR2 FYNNEI. The CDR3 has 11 amino acids. V dropped 4 bases and J dropped 5 bases, with 3 bases sitting between them.

This clone was picked up a small number of times. V is TRBV20-1 and J is TRBJ1-5, with TRBD1 matching over 7 bases. CDR1 is DFQATT, CDR2 SNEGSKA, per germline (reference sequence). J was trimmed by 2 bases and V by 6 bases; bases with no gene match: 4. CDR3 size: 13 residues. This CDR3 reads CSASTGGNQPQHF. The CDR3 DNA reads as TGCAGTGCCAGTACAGGGGGCAATCAGCCCCAGCATTTT.

V is TRBV7-2 and J is TRBJ2-2; 7 bases align to TRBD2. The junction had 8 bases not matched to a gene; V was cut back by 6 bases and J by 1 base. CDR3 length equals 16 residues. Germline lookup yields CDR1 SGHTA and CDR2 FQGNSA. The CDR3 sequence is CASRPPGRGNTGELFF. DNA for the CDR3: TGTGCCAGCAGACCCCCGGGGAGGGGGAACACCGGGGAGCTGTTTTTT.

This clone was found once. The chain joins TRBV5-6 to TRBJ2-1; 10 nucleotides line up with TRBD2. This CDR3 spans 14 amino acids. CDR1 and CDR2 from the germline V gene are SGHDT and YYEEEE. The V and J ends lost 2 bases and 7 bases, in that order; junction bases with no gene match: 3. CDR3 sequence: CASSLASGSNEQFF. CDR3 DNA: TGTGCCAGCAGCTTAGCTAGCGGGAGTAATGAGCAGTTCTTC.

The J gene is TRBJ1-4, the V gene TRBV2, with D perhaps matching TRBD1 (5 bases). CDR1 is SNHLY, CDR2 FYNNEI, per germline. The CDR3 runs 13 residues. V lost 6 bases and J lost 5, with 10 bases in between. The CDR3 nucleotides are TGTGCCAGCAGCTACAGGCCGAATGAAAAACTGTTTTTT. As protein: CASSYRPNEKLFF.

V usage is TRBV5-1 and J usage is TRBJ1-2, with no clear D. Trimming removed 4 bases from V and 4 bases from J, with 20 bases in between. The CDR3 length is 16 residues. In germline, CDR1 is SGHRS, CDR2 YFSETQ. The DNA of the CDR3 is TGCGCCAGCAGCACAGAACCGACATTCGATGTCTATGGCTACACCTTC. It specifies CASSTEPTFDVYGYTF.

J is TRBJ2-5 and V is TRBV5-4; D gene unclear. Germline CDR1 is SGHNT and CDR2 is YYREEE (reference sequence). Trimming cost V 2 bases and J 1 base, with 6 bases left between them. The CDR3 contains 13 residues. The DNA for the CDR3 is TGTGCCAGCAGCTTCACAGCCCAAGAGACCCAGTACTTC. It yields the protein CASSFTAQETQYF.

The chain employs TRBV5-1 and TRBJ2-7, with D tentatively TRBD1 (5 bases). CDR1 is SGHRS, CDR2 YFSETQ, per germline. Trimming pared 0 bases from V and 0 bases from J, leaving 13 bases between. The CDR3 has 16 residues. CDR3 protein: CASSLAGQGISYEQYF. The CDR3 nucleotides are TGCGCCAGCAGCTTGGCCGGGCAGGGCATCTCCTACGAGCAGTACTTC.

The sample holds one count of this clone. The chain uses TRBV19 and TRBJ1-6; D might be TRBD1 (5 bases). The CDR3 extends over 16 amino acids. Trimming took off 5 bases at V and 7 bases at J, with 18 bases between the two ends. The germline gives CDR1 LNHDA, CDR2 SQIVND (reference sequence). This CDR3 reads CASSVALTAPNSPLHF. The CDR3 DNA reads TGTGCCAGTAGTGTCGCTTTGACAGCGCCCAATTCACCCCTCCACTTT.

The V call is TRBV19, the J call TRBJ2-7; TRBD2 agrees at 8 bases. Germline V gives CDR1 LNHDA, CDR2 SQIVND (reference sequence). This CDR3 contains 14 residues. The ends lost 4 bases at V and 1 base at J; junction bases unmatched: 3. CDR3 DNA: TGTGCCAGTAGTACTACTAGCGGATCCTACGAGCAGTACTTC. It specifies CASSTTSGSYEQYF. Drawing the rest from reference TRBV19 and TRBJ2-7, the complete variable domain is DGGITQSPKYLFRKEGQNVTLSCEQNLNHDAMYWYRQDPGQGLRLIYYSQIVNDFQKGDIAEGYSVSREKKESFPLTVTSAQKNPTAFYLCASSTTSGSYEQYFGPGTRLTVT.

The J gene is TRBJ2-1, the V gene TRBV5-5; the match to TRBD2 covers 7 bases. V gave up 0 bases and J gave up 4 bases; unmatched junction bases: 4. The CDR3 runs 15 residues. In germline, CDR1 is SGHKS, CDR2 YYEKEE (reference sequence). CDR3 region: CASSLAASGYNEQFF. The CDR3 DNA reads as TGTGCCAGCAGCTTGGCCGCTAGCGGATACAATGAGCAGTTCTTC.

In its sample, this clone was seen once. The rearrangement joins TRBV5-1 to TRBJ2-7; 7 bases map to TRBD2. Trimming cost V 1 base and J 7 bases; bases outside gene matches: 11. Germline CDR1 reads SGHRS; CDR2 reads YFSETQ. The CDR3 length is 15 residues. The CDR3 DNA is TGCGCCAGCAGCTTGTCAAGCGGGGCCAAATGGGAGCAGTACTTC. Translating gives CASSLSSGAKWEQYF.

This clone was recorded a few times. The genes are TRBV27 and TRBJ2-5, with TRBD1 matching 7 bases. V lost 6 bases, J lost 3 bases, and 4 bases stayed unmatched. The germline V gene has CDR1 MNHEY and CDR2 SMNVEV (reference sequence). This CDR3 spans 13 amino acids. CDR3 bases: TGTGCCAGCAGCCACAGGGGTGAAGAGACCCAGTACTTC. It encodes CASSHRGEETQYF.

The count of this clone is one. This chain connects TRBV5-4 to TRBJ1-4, with D maybe TRBD1 (6 bases). Trimming removed 4 bases at V and 6 bases at J, with 13 bases between. The CDR3 has 14 amino acids. Germline CDR1 and CDR2: SGHNT and YYREEE (reference sequence). The CDR3 reads CASSLAGVDEKLFF. The CDR3 nucleotides are TGTGCCAGCAGCCTTGCAGGGGTGGATGAAAAACTGTTTTTT. The variable domain in full, completed from reference TRBV5-4 and TRBJ1-4, reads ETGVTQSPTHLIKTRGQQVTLRCSSQSGHNTVSWYQQALGQGPQFIFQYYREEENGRGNFPPRFSGLQFPNYSSELNVNALELDDSALYLCASSLAGVDEKLFFGSGTQLSVL.

V is TRBV11-1 and J is TRBJ2-7, with 9 positions matching TRBD2. Germline V gene data show CDR1 as SGHAT and CDR2 as FQDESV (reference sequence). This CDR3 is built from 14 residues. V shed 5 bases and J 6 bases; nucleotides not matched to a gene: 8. The CDR3 loop reads CASSPPAGGGEQYF. The CDR3, as DNA: TGTGCCAGCAGCCCACCTGCGGGGGGGGGCGAGCAGTACTTC.

CDR3 sequence (DNA): TGTGCCAGCAGCTCCGATATTCGGGGCGGGAGGTACGAGCAGTACTTC. Its protein is CASSSDIRGGRYEQYF. This rearrangement joins TRBV7-8 to TRBJ2-7; 8 bases line up with TRBD2. V lost 4 bases, J lost 4 bases, and 12 bases stayed unmatched. The CDR3 sequence is 16 residues long. Germline lookup yields CDR1 SGHVS and CDR2 FQNEAQ. The entire variable domain, with the rest obtained from reference TRBV7-8 and TRBJ2-7, is as follows: GAGVSQSPRYKVAKRGQDVALRCDPISGHVSLFWYQQALGQGPEFLTYFQNEAQLDKSGLPSDRFFAERPEGSVSTLKIQRTQQEDSAVYLCASSSDIRGGRYEQYFGPGTRLTVT.